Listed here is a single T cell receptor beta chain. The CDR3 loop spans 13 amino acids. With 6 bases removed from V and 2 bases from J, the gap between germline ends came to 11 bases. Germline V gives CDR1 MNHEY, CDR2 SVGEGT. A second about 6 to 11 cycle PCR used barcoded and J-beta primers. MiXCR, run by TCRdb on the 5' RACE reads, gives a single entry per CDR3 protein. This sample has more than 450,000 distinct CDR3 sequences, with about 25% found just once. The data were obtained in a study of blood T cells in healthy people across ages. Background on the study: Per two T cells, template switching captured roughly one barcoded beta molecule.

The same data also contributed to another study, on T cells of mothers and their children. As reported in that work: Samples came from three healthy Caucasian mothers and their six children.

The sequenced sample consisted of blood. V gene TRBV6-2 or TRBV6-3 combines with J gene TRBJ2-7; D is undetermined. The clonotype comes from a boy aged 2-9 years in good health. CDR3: CASSRPTTYEQYF. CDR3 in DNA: TGTGCCAGCAGCCGCCCTACTACCTACGAGCAGTACTTC.